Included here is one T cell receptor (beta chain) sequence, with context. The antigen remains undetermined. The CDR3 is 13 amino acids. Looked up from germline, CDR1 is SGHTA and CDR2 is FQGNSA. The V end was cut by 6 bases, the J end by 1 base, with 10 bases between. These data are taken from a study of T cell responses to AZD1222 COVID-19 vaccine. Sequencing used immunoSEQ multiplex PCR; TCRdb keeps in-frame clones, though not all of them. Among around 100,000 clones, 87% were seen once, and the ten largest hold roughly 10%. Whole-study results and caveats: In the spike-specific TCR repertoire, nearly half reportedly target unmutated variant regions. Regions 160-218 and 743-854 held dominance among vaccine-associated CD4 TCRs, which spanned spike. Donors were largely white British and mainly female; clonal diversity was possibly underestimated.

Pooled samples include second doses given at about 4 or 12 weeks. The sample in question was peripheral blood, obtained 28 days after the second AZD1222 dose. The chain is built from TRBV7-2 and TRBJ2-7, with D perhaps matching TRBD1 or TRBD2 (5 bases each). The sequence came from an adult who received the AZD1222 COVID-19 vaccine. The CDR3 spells CASRGTVSYEQYF. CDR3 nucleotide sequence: TGTGCCAGCAGAGGGACCGTTTCCTACGAGCAGTACTTC.